A selection of T cell receptor beta chains follows, all from one sample in a study of blood T cell repertoires in COVID-19. Only in-frame clones appear in the TCRdb table, and some are missing; sequencing was by immunoSEQ multiplex PCR. The data contain 400,000 or so clones, around nine tenths of them seen just once; the ten biggest clones take up under 3%. Material: peripheral blood. Source of these receptors: a human donor in a cohort sampled during active COVID-19. The CDR3 runs from the conserved cysteine through the conserved F or W. A D gene is named only where the DNA matches it firmly. Size is omitted from some rows. Given values are once, few, many or a class for expanded clones.

TRBV2	.	once	TRBJ2-7	TGTGCCAGCAGTGAAAAGGGACCGGGGGACGAGCAGTACTTC	CASSEKGPGDEQYF
TRBV28	TRBD2	.	TRBJ2-5	TGTGCCAGCAGTTTTGGACTAGCGGGAGGGCCCCGTGTGGAGACCCAGTACTTC	CASSFGLAGGPRVETQYF
TRBV30	TRBD1	.	TRBJ1-5	TGTGCCTGGAGTGTCGGGACAGGGGGTAGGCAGCCCCAGCATTTT	CAWSVGTGGRQPQHF
TRBV5-1	TRBD1	.	TRBJ1-1	TGCGCCAGCAGCTTGGCGGACAGGTGGAACACTGAAGCTTTCTTT	CASSLADRWNTEAFF
TRBV6-5	TRBD1	.	TRBJ1-1	TGTGCCAGCAGTTACCTCTCCGCCGACAGGGATACTGAAGCTTTCTTT	CASSYLSADRDTEAFF
TRBV7-3	.	.	TRBJ2-3	TGTGCCAGCAGCTTCGGGAGTAGCACAGATACGCAGTATTTT	CASSFGSSTDTQYF
TRBV7-2	.	.	TRBJ1-1	TGTGCCAGCAGCTTAGACGGGGTGAGGTCTGAAGCTTTCTTT	CASSLDGVRSEAFF
TRBV5-5	TRBD2	.	TRBJ2-3	TGTGCCAGCAGCCGCACGGGGGTTGCGGGAGGCCAGGTAGATACGCAGTATTTT	CASSRTGVAGGQVDTQYF
TRBV29-1	.	.	TRBJ2-1	TGCAGCGTGGCTGGGGGGACCCGCTCCTACAATGAGCAGTTCTTC	CSVAGGTRSYNEQFF
TRBV5-4	.	.	TRBJ2-3	TGTGCCAGCAGTCGACCGGGAGATACGCAGTATTTT	CASSRPGDTQYF
TRBV24-1	TRBD2	.	TRBJ2-6	TGTGCCACCAGTGTCTCCCGGGGGGGGACTACTGGGGCCAACGTCCTGACTTTC	CATSVSRGGTTGANVLTF
TRBV12-3/TRBV12-4	.	few	TRBJ2-2	TGTGCCAGCACCCCTACTAATACCGGGGAGCTGTTTTTT	CASTPTNTGELFF
TRBV19	TRBD1	once	TRBJ2-4	TGTGCCAGTAGTATAAGCACACAGGGGGCCAAAAACATTCAGTACTTC	CASSISTQGAKNIQYF
TRBV7-2	.	.	TRBJ2-5	TGTGCCAGCAGCTTAATGAGAGAGACCCAGTACTTC	CASSLMRETQYF
TRBV7-2	.	many	TRBJ2-2	TGTGCCAGCAGCTTATTAAGCCGAGTGGAGCTGTTTTTT	CASSLLSRVELFF
TRBV3-1/TRBV3-2	.	.	TRBJ2-7	TGTGCCAGCAGCCATTCAGGGGCTCACTACGAGCAGTACTTC	CASSHSGAHYEQYF
TRBV6-2/TRBV6-3	TRBD2	.	TRBJ2-5	TGTGCCAGCAGTTACGGGCGCCCCGGGACTAGCGGAGAGACCCAGTACTTC	CASSYGRPGTSGETQYF